These 11 T cell receptor beta chains came from one sample sequenced in a study of blood T cells in healthy people across ages. Together with a sample-barcoded 5' primer, a J-beta primer mix was included in a second PCR lasting about 7 to 11 cycles. TCRdb redid the calling of the 5' RACE reads with MiXCR, one entry per CDR3 protein. This sample carries 1.5 million to 1.9 million distinct CDR3 sequences, approximately 42% of them seen once, and the ten largest clones take under 5%. The sequenced material came from blood. The receptors originated from a young woman in good health.

The chain joins TRBV6-6 to TRBJ1-5; 8 nucleotides line up with TRBD1. The ends lost 6 bases at V and 5 bases at J; junction bases unmatched: 9. This CDR3 has 15 amino acids. Germline CDR1 reads MNHNY; CDR2 reads SVGAGI (reference sequence). The CDR3 reads CASRPSRDRHQPQHF. CDR3 nucleotide sequence: TGTGCCAGCAGACCATCCCGGGACAGGCATCAGCCCCAGCATTTT.

The V call is TRBV7-9, the J call TRBJ2-6; 9 positions agree with TRBD2. Germline loops: CDR1 SEHNR, CDR2 FQNEAQ (reference sequence). Trimming at V came to 5 bases and at J to 2 bases, leaving 7 bases not matched to a gene. This CDR3 has 17 residues. CDR3 loop: CASSTEVAGAGANVLTF. The CDR3 DNA reads TGTGCCAGCAGCACAGAAGTAGCGGGAGCTGGGGCCAACGTCCTGACTTTC.

This clonotype showed up just once. V gene TRBV12-3 or TRBV12-4 combines with J gene TRBJ2-1, with TRBD2 matching 13 bases. The CDR3 consists of 14 residues. After removal of 2 bases from V and 11 bases from J, the junction contained 3 bases not matched to a gene. Here the CDR3 reads CASSLTLAGGQQFF. The CDR3 coding sequence is TGTGCCAGCAGTTTAACACTAGCGGGGGGGCAGCAGTTCTTC.

The chain links TRBV9 to TRBJ2-4, with 7 bases that match TRBD1. V lost 7 bases and J lost 0; bases outside the gene matches: 13. The V gene's germline CDR1 is SGDLS and CDR2 YYNGEE. The CDR3 is 17 residues long. The CDR3 reads CASGSGQAGLAKNIQYF. CDR3 in DNA: TGTGCCAGCGGCTCAGGACAGGCAGGTCTAGCCAAAAACATTCAGTACTTC.

This clonotype was observed a few times. This chain links TRBV11-2 with TRBJ2-3; D possibly corresponds to TRBD1 (5 bases). Trimming cost V 5 bases and J 2 bases, with 26 bases left between them. This CDR3 region has 19 residues. In germline, CDR1 is SGHAT, CDR2 FQNNGV. The CDR3: CASSPHSHFQGRYTDTQYF. In nucleotides, the CDR3 is TGTGCCAGCAGCCCCCACTCCCACTTCCAGGGTCGGTACACAGATACGCAGTATTTT.

The V gene is TRBV6-2 or TRBV6-3, the J gene TRBJ2-1, with a possible D match to TRBD1 (6 bases). This CDR3 comprises 12 residues. The V end was cut by 6 bases, the J end by 10 bases, with 13 bases between. CDR1 MNHEY and CDR2 SVGEGT come from the germline V gene. Written as DNA, the CDR3 is TGTGCCAGCAGGGACAGCCCCCGGGAGCAGTTCTTC. This encodes CASRDSPREQFF.

This clonotype occurred once. The chain combines TRBV4-2 with TRBJ2-7; D is possibly TRBD1 or TRBD2 (5 bases each). Trimming took 10 bases from V and 2 from J, leaving 15 bases between them. CDR1 LGHNA and CDR2 YNFKEQ come from the germline V gene. CDR3 length: 13 amino acids. CDR3 protein: CATGGRGPYEQYF. The CDR3 DNA sequence: TGTGCCACCGGAGGACGGGGACCCTACGAGCAGTACTTC.

The chain couples TRBV30 to TRBJ1-2, with D perhaps matching TRBD1 (5 bases). The CDR3 is 13 residues long. The germline V and J ends were trimmed by 0 bases and 3 bases, with 8 bases remaining between them. CDR1 and CDR2 from the germline V gene are GTSNPN and SVGIG (reference sequence). CDR3 nucleotides: TGTGCCTGGAGTGTACGGGGGGACTATGGCTACACCTTC. It yields the protein CAWSVRGDYGYTF.

This clonotype appeared once. A clone one base away is much larger, so this may be a read error. The chain employs TRBV4-3 and TRBJ2-1; D is unresolved. CDR1 is LGHNA and CDR2 is YSLEER in the germline V gene. Trimming shortened V by 0 bases and J by 13 bases, and 13 bases separated the two germline ends. The length of the CDR3 is 13 residues. The CDR3 DNA sequence: TGCGCCAGCAGCCAAGAAATGTGGAAGACCCAGTTCTTC. Translated: CASSQEMWKTQFF.

This clonotype showed up just a few times. V is TRBV29-1 and J is TRBJ2-5, with 12 nucleotides matching TRBD2. The closer fit of TRBJ2-7 to the DNA end suggests the J call may be wrong. Germline CDR1 SQVTM, CDR2 ANQGSEA. This CDR3 spans 12 amino acids. The CDR3 nucleotides are TGCAGCACGACTAGCGGGAGTGGCGAGCAGTACTTC. Translated: CSTTSGSGEQYF.

This chain links TRBV4-3 with TRBJ2-1; tentatively, D is TRBD1 (5 bases). The V end lost 4 bases, the J end lost 9 bases, and 22 bases lay between the germline ends. The CDR3 length is 16 residues. The germline V gene encodes CDR1 LGHNA and CDR2 YSLEER. CDR3 loop: CASSPGWGLAALEQFF. The CDR3 nucleotides are TGCGCCAGCAGCCCTGGATGGGGCCTGGCAGCGCTTGAGCAGTTCTTC.